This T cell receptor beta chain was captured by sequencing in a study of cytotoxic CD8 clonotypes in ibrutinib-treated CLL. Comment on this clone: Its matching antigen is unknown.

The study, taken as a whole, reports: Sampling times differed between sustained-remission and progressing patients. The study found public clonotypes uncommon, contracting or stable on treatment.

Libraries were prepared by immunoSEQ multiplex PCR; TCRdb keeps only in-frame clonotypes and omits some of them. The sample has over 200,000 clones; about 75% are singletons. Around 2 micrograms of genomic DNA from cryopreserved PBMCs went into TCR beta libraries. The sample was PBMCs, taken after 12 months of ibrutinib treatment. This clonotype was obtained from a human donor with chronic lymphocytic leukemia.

As DNA, the CDR3 is TGTGCCTGGAGTGTCCTGAGGGGCAGGGTAAATGAAAAACTGTTTTTT. Translating gives CAWSVLRGRVNEKLFF. This chain joins TRBV30 and TRBJ1-4, with D perhaps matching TRBD1 (5 bases). Trimming shortened V by 0 bases and J by 5 bases, and 16 bases separated the two germline ends. This CDR3 region has 16 residues. CDR1 is GTSNPN and CDR2 is SVGIG in the germline V gene (reference sequence).